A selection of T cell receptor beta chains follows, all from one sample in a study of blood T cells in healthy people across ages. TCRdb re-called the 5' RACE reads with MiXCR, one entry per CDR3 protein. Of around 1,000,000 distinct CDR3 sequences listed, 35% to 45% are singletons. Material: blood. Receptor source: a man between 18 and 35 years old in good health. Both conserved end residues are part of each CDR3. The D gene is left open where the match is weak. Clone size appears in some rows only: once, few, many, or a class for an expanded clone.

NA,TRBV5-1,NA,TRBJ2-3,TGCGCCAGCAGCCCATTAACCGGGACGGCACGCACAGATACGCAGTATTTT,CASSPLTGTARTDTQYF
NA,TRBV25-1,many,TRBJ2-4,TGTGCCAGCAGTGAATTAAGTGGAAGGGGCTCCCAGTACTTC,CASSELSGRGSQYF
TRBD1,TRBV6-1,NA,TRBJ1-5,TGTGCCGGCAGAGCACAGACAGGGGGTAATCAGCCCCAGCATTTT,CAGRAQTGGNQPQHF
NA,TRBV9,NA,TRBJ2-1,TGTGCCAGCAGCGTAGTTATTGTGGGTTACAATGAGCAGTTCTTC,CASSVVIVGYNEQFF
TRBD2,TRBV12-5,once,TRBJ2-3,TGTGCTGCCGGGACTAGCGGGGGGGCTGGCGCAGATACGCAGTATTTT,CAAGTSGGAGADTQYF
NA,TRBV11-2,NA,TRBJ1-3,TGTGCCAGCAGCTTAGCATTGGCGGCGAACACCATATATTTT,CASSLALAANTIYF
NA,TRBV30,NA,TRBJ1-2,TGTGCCTGGAGTGTACAGGGAATGGGGCACTATGGCTACACCTTC,CAWSVQGMGHYGYTF
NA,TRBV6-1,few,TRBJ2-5,TGTGCCAGCAGTGAGTCGGGTCAAGAGACCCAGTACTTC,CASSESGQETQYF
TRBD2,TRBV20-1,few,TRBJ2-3,TGCAGTGCTAGAAGAGCGGGGGGGCCTCTTACAGATACGCAGTATTTT,CSARRAGGPLTDTQYF
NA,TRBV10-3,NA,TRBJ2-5,TGTGCCATCAGTGAACAGAGACAAGAGACCCAGTACTTC,CAISEQRQETQYF
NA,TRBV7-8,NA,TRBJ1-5,TGTGCCAGCAGCGGTCCAATGGACAATCAGCCCCAGCATTTT,CASSGPMDNQPQHF
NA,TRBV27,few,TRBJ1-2,TGTGCCAGCAGTTTAAACGGCGCCAGGGCGCATGGCTACACCTTC,CASSLNGARAHGYTF
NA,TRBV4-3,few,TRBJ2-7,TGCGCCAGCAGCCAAGAAGGAGGGCAGGCCGCCTACGAGCAGTACTTC,CASSQEGGQAAYEQYF
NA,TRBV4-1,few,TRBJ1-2,TGCGCCAGCAGCCCAGCGGTGGGAGCTAACTATGGCTACACCTTC,CASSPAVGANYGYTF
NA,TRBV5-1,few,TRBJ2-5,TGCGCCAGCAGCCTGTTTACGGGGGCGGAAGAGACCCAGTACTTC,CASSLFTGAEETQYF
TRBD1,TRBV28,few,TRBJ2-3,TGTGCCAGCAGTTTATGGGACAGGGAAACAGATACGCAGTATTTT,CASSLWDRETDTQYF
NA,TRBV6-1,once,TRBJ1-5,TGTGCCAGCACCACCTTACGCGGAGGGAATAGCAATCAGCCCCAGCATTTT,CASTTLRGGNSNQPQHF
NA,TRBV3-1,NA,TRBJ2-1,TGTGCCAGCAGCCAATGGGGGTCGGGCTCCTACAATGAGCAGTTCTTC,CASSQWGSGSYNEQFF
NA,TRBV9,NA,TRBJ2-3,TGTGCCAGCAGCGGTGCCGGGCGAAGCACAGATACGCAGTATTTT,CASSGAGRSTDTQYF
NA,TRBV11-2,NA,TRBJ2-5,TGTGCCAGCAGCCCGATTCGGGGGCAAGAGACCCAGTACTTC,CASSPIRGQETQYF
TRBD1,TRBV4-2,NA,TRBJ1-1,TGTGCCAGCAGCCCACGCGAGGGGGCTTCTGAAGCTTTCTTT,CASSPREGASEAFF
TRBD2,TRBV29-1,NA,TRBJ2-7,TGCAGCGTATCTCCGGGACTAGCGGGCGAGCAGTACTTC,CSVSPGLAGEQYF
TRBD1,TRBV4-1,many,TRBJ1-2,TGCGCCAGCAGCCAAAGGAAGGACAGGGGGAACTATGGCTACACCTTC,CASSQRKDRGNYGYTF
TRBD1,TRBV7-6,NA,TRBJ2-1,TGTGCCAGCAGCTCCCAGACAGGGAGATACAATGAGCAGTTCTTC,CASSSQTGRYNEQFF
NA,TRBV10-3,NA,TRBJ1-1,TGTGCCATGGCCTACACTCGGGAGACTGAAGCTTTCTTT,CAMAYTRETEAFF
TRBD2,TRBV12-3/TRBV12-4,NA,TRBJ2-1,TGTGCCAGCAGTTTTAGCGGGGGGGCCGGCAATGAGCAGTTCTTC,CASSFSGGAGNEQFF
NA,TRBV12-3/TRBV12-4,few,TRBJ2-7,TGTGCCAGCAGTCCCGGACCGGATTTGAGCTCCTACAATGAGCAGTACTTC,CASSPGPDLSSYNEQYF
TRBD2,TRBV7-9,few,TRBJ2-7,TGTGCCAGCAGCTTAGGACGGGGGGGATACTACGAGCAGTACTTC,CASSLGRGGYYEQYF
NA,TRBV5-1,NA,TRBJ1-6,TGCGCCAGCAGCTTGGGGGCGATTGTGGTGGATTCACCCCTCCACTTT,CASSLGAIVVDSPLHF
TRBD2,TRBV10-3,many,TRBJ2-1,TGTGCCATCAGCTCAAGCGGGGACAATGAGCAGTTCTTC,CAISSSGDNEQFF
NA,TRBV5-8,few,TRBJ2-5,TGTGCCTGTAAGTCGGGGGAATTTTACAATGAGCAGTACTTC,CACKSGEFYNEQYF
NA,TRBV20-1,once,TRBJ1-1,TGCAGTGCTAGTGCCGGCGCGAGCCCTGAAGCTTTCTTT,CSASAGASPEAFF
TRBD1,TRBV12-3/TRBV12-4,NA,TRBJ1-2,TGTGCCAGCAGTGACAGGGGGAGAGATGGCTACACCTTC,CASSDRGRDGYTF
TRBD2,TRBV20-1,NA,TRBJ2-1,TGCAGTGCTAGAGATCTCACAGGGACTAGCTTCTCTGAGCAGTTCTTC,CSARDLTGTSFSEQFF
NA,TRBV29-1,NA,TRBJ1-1,TGCAGCGGGGGCAGTAGCTCCATGAACACTGAAGCTTTCTTT,CSGGSSSMNTEAFF
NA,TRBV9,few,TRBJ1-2,TGTGCCAGCAGCGTTAGTGGGCAGGCTAACTATGGCTACACCTTC,CASSVSGQANYGYTF
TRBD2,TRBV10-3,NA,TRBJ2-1,TGTGCCATCAGTGCGAACCTAGCGGGGGGGACCTACAATGAGCAGTTCTTC,CAISANLAGGTYNEQFF
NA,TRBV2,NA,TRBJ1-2,TGTGCCAGCAGTGAATTGGCCGGCTATGGCTACACCTTC,CASSELAGYGYTF
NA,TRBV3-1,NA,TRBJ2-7,TGTGCCAGCAGCCAAGCCCTGGACAGCTCCTACGAGCAGTACTTC,CASSQALDSSYEQYF
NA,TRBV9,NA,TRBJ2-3,TGTGCCGGCAGCGTAGCTTACCGCACAGATACGCAGTATTTT,CAGSVAYRTDTQYF